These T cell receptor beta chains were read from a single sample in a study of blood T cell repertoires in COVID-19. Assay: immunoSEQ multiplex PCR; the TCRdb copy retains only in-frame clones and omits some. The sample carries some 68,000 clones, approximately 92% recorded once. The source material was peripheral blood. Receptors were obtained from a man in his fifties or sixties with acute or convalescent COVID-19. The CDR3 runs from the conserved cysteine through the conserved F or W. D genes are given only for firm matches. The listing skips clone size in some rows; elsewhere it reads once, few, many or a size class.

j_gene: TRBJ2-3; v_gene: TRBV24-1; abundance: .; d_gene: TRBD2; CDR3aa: CATGTSGRLADTQYF; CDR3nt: TGTGCCACCGGGACTAGCGGGAGGTTGGCGGATACGCAGTATTTT
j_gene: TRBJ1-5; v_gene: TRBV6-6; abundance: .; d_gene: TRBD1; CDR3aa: CASSLGQEGQPQHF; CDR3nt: TGTGCCAGCAGCCTCGGACAGGAGGGGCAGCCCCAGCATTTT
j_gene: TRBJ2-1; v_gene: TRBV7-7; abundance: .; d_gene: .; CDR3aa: CASSLAWGQANEQFF; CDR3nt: TGTGCTAGCAGCTTAGCTTGGGGACAAGCCAATGAGCAGTTCTTC
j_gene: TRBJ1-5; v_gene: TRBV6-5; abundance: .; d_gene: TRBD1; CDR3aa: CASSLQGANQPQHF; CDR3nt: TGTGCCAGCAGCCTACAGGGGGCCAATCAGCCCCAGCATTTT
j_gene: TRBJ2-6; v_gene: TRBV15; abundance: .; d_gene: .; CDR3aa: CATSRDNSGANVLTF; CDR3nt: TGTGCCACCAGCAGAGACAACTCTGGGGCCAACGTCCTGACTTTC
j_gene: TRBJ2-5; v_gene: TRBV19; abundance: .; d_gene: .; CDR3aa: CASSQGSVETQYF; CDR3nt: TGTGCCAGTAGTCAAGGTAGCGTTGAGACCCAGTACTTC
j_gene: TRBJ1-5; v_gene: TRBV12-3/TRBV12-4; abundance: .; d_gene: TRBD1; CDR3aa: CASRGQGHQPQHF; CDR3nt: TGTGCCAGCAGAGGACAGGGACATCAGCCCCAGCATTTT
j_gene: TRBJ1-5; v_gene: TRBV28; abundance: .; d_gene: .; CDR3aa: CASSLPWGGGNQPQHF; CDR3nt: TGTGCCAGCAGTCTCCCGTGGGGGGGAGGCAATCAGCCCCAGCATTTT
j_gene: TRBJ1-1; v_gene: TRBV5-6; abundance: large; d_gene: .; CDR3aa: CASSLRGTEAFF; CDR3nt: TGTGCCAGCAGCTTACGAGGAACTGAAGCTTTCTTT
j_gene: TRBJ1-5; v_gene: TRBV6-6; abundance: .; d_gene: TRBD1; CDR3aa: CASSHGTGVEDQPQHF; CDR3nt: TGTGCCAGCAGCCACGGGACAGGGGTGGAGGATCAGCCCCAGCATTTT
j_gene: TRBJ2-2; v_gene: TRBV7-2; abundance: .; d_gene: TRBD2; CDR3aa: CASSLTGGHTGELFF; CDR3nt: TGTGCCAGCAGCTTAACGGGGGGACACACCGGGGAGCTGTTTTTT
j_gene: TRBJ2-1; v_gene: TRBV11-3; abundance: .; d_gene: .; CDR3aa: CASSPKLLQGNEQFF; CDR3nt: TGTGCCAGCAGCCCCAAATTGTTGCAGGGCAATGAGCAGTTCTTC
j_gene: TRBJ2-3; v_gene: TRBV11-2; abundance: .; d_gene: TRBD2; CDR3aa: CASSFGLAGVTDTQYF; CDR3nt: TGTGCCAGCAGCTTTGGACTAGCGGGAGTCACAGATACGCAGTATTTT
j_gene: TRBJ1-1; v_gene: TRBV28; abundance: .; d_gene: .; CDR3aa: CASSPHRTPGGTEAFF; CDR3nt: TGTGCCAGCAGTCCTCATAGGACGCCCGGAGGAACTGAAGCTTTCTTT
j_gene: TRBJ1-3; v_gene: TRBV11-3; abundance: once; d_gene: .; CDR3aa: CASSVYSGNTIYF; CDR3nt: TGTGCCAGTTCGGTGTACTCTGGAAACACCATATATTTT
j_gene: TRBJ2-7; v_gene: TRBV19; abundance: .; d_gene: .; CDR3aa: CASRRSSSYEQYF; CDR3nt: TGTGCCAGTAGACGTTCTAGCTCCTACGAGCAGTACTTC
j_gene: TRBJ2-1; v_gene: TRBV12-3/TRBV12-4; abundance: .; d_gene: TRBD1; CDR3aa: CASSPLTGNEQFF; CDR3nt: TGTGCCAGCAGTCCACTGACAGGGAATGAGCAGTTCTTC
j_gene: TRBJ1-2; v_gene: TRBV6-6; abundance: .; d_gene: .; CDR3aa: CASSQELRSGGYTF; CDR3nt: TGTGCCAGCAGTCAAGAACTCCGGTCCGGTGGCTACACCTTC
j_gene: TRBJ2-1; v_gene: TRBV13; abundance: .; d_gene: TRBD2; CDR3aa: CASSRGTSGSLWGEQFF; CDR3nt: TGTGCCAGCAGCCGAGGGACTAGCGGCTCCCTATGGGGTGAGCAGTTCTTC
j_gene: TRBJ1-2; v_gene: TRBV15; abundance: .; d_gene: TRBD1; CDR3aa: CATSDRRTGEGYTF; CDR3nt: TGTGCCACCAGCGATCGGAGGACAGGGGAAGGCTACACCTTC
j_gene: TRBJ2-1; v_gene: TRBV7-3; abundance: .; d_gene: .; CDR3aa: CASADGTHGNEQFF; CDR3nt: TGTGCCAGCGCTGACGGGACTCATGGCAATGAGCAGTTCTTC
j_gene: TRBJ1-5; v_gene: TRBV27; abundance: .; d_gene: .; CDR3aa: CASSLSGANNQPQHF; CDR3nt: TGTGCCAGCAGTTTATCAGGGGCCAATAATCAGCCCCAGCATTTT
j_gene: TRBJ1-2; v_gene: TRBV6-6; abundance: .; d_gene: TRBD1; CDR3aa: CASRAGGNYGYTF; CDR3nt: TGTGCCAGCCGGGCAGGGGGCAACTATGGCTACACCTTC
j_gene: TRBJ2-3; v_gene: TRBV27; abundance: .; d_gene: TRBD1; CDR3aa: CASRDRVVTDTQYF; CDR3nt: TGTGCCAGCCGGGACAGGGTCGTCACAGATACGCAGTATTTT
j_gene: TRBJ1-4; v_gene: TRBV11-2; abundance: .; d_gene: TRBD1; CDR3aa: CASSLDHVMGQTLFF; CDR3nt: TGTGCCAGCAGCTTAGATCATGTGATGGGACAGACCCTGTTTTTT
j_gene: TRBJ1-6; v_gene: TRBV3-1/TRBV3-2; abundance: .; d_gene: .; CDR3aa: CASSQSRQNSPLHF; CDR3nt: TGTGCCAGCAGCCAATCCAGGCAGAATTCACCCCTCCACTTT
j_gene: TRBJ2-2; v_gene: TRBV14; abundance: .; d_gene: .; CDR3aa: CASSFYRGPNTGELFF; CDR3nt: TGTGCCAGCAGCTTTTATAGGGGCCCGAACACCGGGGAGCTGTTTTTT
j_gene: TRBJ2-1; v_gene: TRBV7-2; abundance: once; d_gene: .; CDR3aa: CASNFGGDNEQFF; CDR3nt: TGTGCCAGCAACTTCGGCGGGGACAATGAGCAGTTCTTC
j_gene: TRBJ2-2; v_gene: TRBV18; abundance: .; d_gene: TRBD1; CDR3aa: CASSTGGQGTGELFF; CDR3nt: TGTGCCAGCTCAACAGGCGGACAGGGCACCGGGGAGCTGTTTTTT
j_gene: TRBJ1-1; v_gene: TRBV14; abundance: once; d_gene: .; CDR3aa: CASSQDIQAGAEAFF; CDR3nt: TGTGCCAGCAGCCAAGACATCCAGGCCGGGGCTGAAGCTTTCTTT
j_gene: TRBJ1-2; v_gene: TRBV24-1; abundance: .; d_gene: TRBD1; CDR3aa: CATSDSPGQGTNYGYTF; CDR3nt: TGTGCCACCAGTGATTCCCCGGGACAGGGAACTAACTATGGCTACACCTTC
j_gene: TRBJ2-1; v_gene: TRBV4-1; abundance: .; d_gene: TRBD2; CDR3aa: CASSSTSGGRNEQFF; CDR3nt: TGCGCCAGCAGCTCGACTAGCGGAGGGAGGAATGAGCAGTTCTTC
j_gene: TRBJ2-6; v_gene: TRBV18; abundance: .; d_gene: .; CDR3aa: CASSSGEANVLTF; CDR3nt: TGTGCCAGCTCCTCGGGGGAGGCCAACGTCCTGACTTTC
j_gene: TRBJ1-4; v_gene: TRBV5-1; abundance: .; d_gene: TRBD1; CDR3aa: CASTEDSGTGYEKLFF; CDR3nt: TGCGCCAGCACGGAGGACTCCGGGACAGGGTATGAAAAACTGTTTTTT
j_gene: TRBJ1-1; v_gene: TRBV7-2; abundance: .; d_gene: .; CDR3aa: CASSPGVSEAFF; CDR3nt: TGTGCCAGCAGCCCGGGGGTCTCTGAAGCTTTCTTT
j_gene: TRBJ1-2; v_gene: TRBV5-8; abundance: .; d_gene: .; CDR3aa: CASSFFTGRLMYGYTF; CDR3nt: TGTGCCAGCAGCTTTTTCACAGGGCGGCTTATGTATGGCTACACCTTC
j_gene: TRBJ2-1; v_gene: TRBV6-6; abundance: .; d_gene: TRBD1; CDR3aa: CASSYPTGCQFF; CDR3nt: TGTGCCAGCAGTTACCCGACAGGGTGTCAGTTCTTC
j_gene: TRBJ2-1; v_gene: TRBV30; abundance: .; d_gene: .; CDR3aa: CAHPGRRGGIYYNEQFF; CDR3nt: TGTGCCCACCCGGGACGGAGGGGGGGAATATACTACAATGAGCAGTTCTTC
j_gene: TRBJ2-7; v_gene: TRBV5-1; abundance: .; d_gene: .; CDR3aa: CASSLGPSSYEQYF; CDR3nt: TGCGCCAGCAGCTTGGGGCCATCATCCTACGAGCAGTACTTC
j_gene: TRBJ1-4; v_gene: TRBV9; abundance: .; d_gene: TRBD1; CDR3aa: CASSAPGTGDGKLFF; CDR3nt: TGTGCCAGCAGCGCCCCGGGGACAGGGGATGGAAAACTGTTTTTT
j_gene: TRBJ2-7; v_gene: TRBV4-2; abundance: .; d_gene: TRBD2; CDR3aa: CASSPGTSGSHEQYF; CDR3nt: TGTGCCAGCAGCCCGGGGACTAGCGGGAGCCACGAGCAGTACTTC
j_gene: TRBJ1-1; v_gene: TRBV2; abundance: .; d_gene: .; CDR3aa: CASSGGELTEAFF; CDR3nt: TGTGCCAGCAGTGGGGGCGAGCTCACTGAAGCTTTCTTT
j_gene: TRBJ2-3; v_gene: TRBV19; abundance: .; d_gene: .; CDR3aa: CASSIPLGRGTDTQYF; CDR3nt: TGTGCCAGTAGTATCCCACTAGGCCGGGGGACAGATACGCAGTATTTT
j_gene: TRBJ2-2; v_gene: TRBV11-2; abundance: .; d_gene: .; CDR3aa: CASRWDSNTGELFF; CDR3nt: TGTGCCAGCAGATGGGACTCTAACACCGGGGAGCTGTTTTTT
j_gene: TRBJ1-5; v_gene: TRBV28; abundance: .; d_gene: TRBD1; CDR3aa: CASSLSRQGGNQPQHF; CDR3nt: TGTGCCAGCAGTTTATCGCGACAGGGGGGCAATCAGCCCCAGCATTTT
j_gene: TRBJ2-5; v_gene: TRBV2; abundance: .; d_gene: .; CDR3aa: CASSDEAGRGETQYF; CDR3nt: TGTGCCAGCAGTGATGAGGCCGGAAGGGGGGAGACCCAGTACTTC
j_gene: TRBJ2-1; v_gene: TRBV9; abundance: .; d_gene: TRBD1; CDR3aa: CASSDRFGTALTGEQFF; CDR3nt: TGTGCCAGCAGCGATCGCTTCGGGACAGCTCTTACCGGTGAGCAGTTCTTC
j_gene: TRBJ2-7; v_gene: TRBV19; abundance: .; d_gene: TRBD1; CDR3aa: CASSISGTGRDEQYF; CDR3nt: TGTGCCAGTAGTATATCTGGGACAGGTCGGGACGAGCAGTACTTC
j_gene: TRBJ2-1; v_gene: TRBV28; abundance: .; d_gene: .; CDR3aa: CASSFSSGANEQFF; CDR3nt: TGTGCCAGCAGTTTCTCTTCGGGAGCAAATGAGCAGTTCTTC
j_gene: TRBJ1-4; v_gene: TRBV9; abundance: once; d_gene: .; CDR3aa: CASSEQSGTSREKLFF; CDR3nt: TGTGCCAGCAGCGAACAATCCGGGACAAGTCGAGAAAAACTGTTTTTT
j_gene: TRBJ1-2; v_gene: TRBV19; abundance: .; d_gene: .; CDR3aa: CASSIYAGKSGYTF; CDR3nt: TGTGCCAGTAGTATATACGCAGGCAAGTCCGGCTACACCTTC
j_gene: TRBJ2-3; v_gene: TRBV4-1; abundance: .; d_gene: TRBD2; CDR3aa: CASSRSPAGVGTDTQYF; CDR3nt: TGCGCCAGCAGCCGGTCACCAGCGGGAGTCGGGACAGATACGCAGTATTTT
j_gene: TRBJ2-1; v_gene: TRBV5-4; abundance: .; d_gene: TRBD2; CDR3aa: CASAVSGTWGNEQFF; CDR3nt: TGTGCCAGCGCGGTTAGCGGGACCTGGGGTAATGAGCAGTTCTTC
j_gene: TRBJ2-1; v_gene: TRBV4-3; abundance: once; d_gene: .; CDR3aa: CASSQDRVANEQFF; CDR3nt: TGCGCCAGCAGCCAAGATCGGGTAGCAAATGAGCAGTTCTTC
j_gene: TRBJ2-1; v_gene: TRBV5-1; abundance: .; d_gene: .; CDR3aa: CASSLVPQNEQFF; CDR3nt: TGCGCCAGCAGCTTGGTTCCACAGAATGAGCAGTTCTTC
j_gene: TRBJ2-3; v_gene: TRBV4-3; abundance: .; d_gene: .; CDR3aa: CASSQAGTTDTQYF; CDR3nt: TGCGCCAGCAGCCAAGCGGGAACCACAGATACGCAGTATTTT
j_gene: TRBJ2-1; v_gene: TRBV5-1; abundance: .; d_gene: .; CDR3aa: CASSLSVGGYNEQFF; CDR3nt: TGCGCCAGCAGCCTATCTGTGGGGGGATACAATGAGCAGTTCTTC
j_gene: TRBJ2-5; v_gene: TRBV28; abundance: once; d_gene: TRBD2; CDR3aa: CASSLTSGSQETQYF; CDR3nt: TGTGCCAGCAGTTTGACTAGCGGGAGCCAAGAGACCCAGTACTTC
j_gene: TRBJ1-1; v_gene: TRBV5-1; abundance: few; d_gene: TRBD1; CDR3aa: CASSLGQGNIEAFF; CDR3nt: TGCGCCAGCAGCCTGGGACAGGGGAACATCGAAGCTTTCTTT